The 3 T cell receptor beta chains below all came from one sample that was sequenced in a study of cytomegalovirus exposure and HLA in healthy donors. Data came from immunoSEQ multiplex PCR; TCRdb stores just in-frame clones and leaves some out. Here the sample spans more than 95,000 clones, around 86% being singletons. Sample: PBMCs. The receptors stem from a man younger than 30 in good health and CMV-seronegative.

This chain joins TRBV7-9 and TRBJ1-3; 7 bases agree with TRBD1. This CDR3 comprises 15 residues. After removal of 8 bases from V and 4 bases from J, the junction contained 11 bases not matched to a gene. Germline values: CDR1 SEHNR, CDR2 FQNEAQ (reference sequence). CDR3 nucleotides: TGTGCCAGCTCCACCGGGACAGCGAAGGGAAACACCATATATTTT. Translated: CASSTGTAKGNTIYF.

This chain connects TRBV4-1 to TRBJ2-1, with 10 bases aligning to TRBD2. The length of the CDR3 is 17 residues. Germline CDR1 MGHRA, CDR2 YSYEKL. Germline trimming cut 3 bases from V and 2 bases from J; bases unmatched to any gene: 7. The CDR3: CASSQYLAGETYNEQFF. CDR3 in DNA: TGCGCCAGCAGCCAGTATCTAGCGGGAGAAACCTACAATGAGCAGTTCTTC.

V and J are TRBV7-9 and TRBJ1-5; D may be TRBD1 (5 bases). Germline loops: CDR1 SEHNR, CDR2 FQNEAQ (reference sequence). V shed 3 bases and J shed 7 bases, with 13 bases lying between them. There are 14 residues in the CDR3. For the CDR3, the DNA is TGTGCCAGCAGCTTGGGGCAGAAAGGGCAGCCCCAGCATTTT. Amino acids: CASSLGQKGQPQHF.